This TCR beta chain was sequenced in a study of T cells after yellow fever vaccination. Study overall: Preparation of fractions with low cell numbers was performed using SMART-Seq v4 Ultra Low Input.

This clonotype appeared a few times. The antigen is undetermined. UMIs and a universal primer site were added when TCR cDNA was made by 5'RACE template switching. One entry per CDR3 protein results from TCRdb running MiXCR on the 5' RACE reads. The table records more than 250,000 distinct CDR3 sequences, 6.8% of them present only once. Findings and limits, study-wide: Contamination of FACS-sorted repertoires by abundant clonotypes from the bulk population could occur. Subsequent to the booster, the majority of primary-vaccination clones reappeared (96% CD4, 88% CD8).

V lost 6 bases to trimming and J lost 0 bases, with 14 bases between them. The CDR3 covers 15 residues. Germline-derived CDR1 and CDR2 are SGHKS and YYEKEE (reference sequence). The receptor was isolated from a man aged 18 to 29 who received the YFV17D yellow fever vaccine. Specimen: PBMCs, collected 45 days after the first yellow fever vaccination. This rearrangement joins TRBV5-5 to TRBJ2-3; perhaps TRBD2 as D (6 bases). In DNA, the CDR3 is TGTGCCAGCACCACCGCGGGGCCTAGCACAGATACGCAGTATTTT. Translating gives CASTTAGPSTDTQYF.